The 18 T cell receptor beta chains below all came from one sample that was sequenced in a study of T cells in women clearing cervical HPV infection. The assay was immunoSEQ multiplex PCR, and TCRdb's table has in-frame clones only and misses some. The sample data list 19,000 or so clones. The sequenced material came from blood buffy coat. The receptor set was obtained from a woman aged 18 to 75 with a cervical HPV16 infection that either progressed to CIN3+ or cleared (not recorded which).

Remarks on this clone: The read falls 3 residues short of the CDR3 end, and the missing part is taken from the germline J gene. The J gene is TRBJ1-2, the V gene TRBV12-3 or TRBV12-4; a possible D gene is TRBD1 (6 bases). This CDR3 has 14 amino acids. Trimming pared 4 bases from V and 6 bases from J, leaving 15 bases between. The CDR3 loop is CASSSRGGGDGYTF. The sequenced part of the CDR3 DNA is TGTGCCAGCAGTTCCAGGGGAGGAGGGGATGGC.

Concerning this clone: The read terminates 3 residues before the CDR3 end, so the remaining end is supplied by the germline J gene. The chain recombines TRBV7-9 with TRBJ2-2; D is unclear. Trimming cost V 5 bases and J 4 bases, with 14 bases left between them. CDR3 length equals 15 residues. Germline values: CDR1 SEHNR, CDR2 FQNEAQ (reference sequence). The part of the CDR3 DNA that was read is TGTGCCAGCAGCGTATCAGCGAGAGCCACCGGGGAG. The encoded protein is CASSVSARATGE. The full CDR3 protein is CASSVSARATGELFF.

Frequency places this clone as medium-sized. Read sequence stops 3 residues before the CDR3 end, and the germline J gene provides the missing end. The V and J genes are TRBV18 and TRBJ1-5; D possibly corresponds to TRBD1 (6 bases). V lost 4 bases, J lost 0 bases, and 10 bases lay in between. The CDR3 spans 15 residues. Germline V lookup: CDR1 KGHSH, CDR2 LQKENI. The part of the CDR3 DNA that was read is TGTGCCAGCTCACTTCGACAGGATAGCAATCAGCCC. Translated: CASSLRQDSNQP. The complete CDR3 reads CASSLRQDSNQPQHF. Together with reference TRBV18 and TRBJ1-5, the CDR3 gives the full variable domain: NAGVMQNPRHLVRRRGQEARLRCSPMKGHSHVYWYRQLPEEGLKFMVYLQKENIIDESGMPKERFSAEFPKEGPSILRIQQVVRGDSAAYFCASSLRQDSNQPQHFGDGTRLSIL.

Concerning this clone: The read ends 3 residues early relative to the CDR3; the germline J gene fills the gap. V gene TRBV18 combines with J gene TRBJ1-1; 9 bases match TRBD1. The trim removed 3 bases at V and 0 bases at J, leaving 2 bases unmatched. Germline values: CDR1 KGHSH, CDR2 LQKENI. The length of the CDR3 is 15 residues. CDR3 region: CASSPGTGMNTEAFF. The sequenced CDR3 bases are TGTGCCAGCTCACCCGGGACAGGGATGAACACTGAA.

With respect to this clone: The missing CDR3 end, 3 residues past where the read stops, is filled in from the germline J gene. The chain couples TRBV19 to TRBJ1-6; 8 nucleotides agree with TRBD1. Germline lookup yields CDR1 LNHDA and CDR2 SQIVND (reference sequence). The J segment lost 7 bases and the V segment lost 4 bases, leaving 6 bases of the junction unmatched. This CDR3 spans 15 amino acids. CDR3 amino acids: CASSTGTGRNSPLHF. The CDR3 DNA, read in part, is TGTGCCAGTAGTACCGGGACAGGTCGGAATTCACCC.

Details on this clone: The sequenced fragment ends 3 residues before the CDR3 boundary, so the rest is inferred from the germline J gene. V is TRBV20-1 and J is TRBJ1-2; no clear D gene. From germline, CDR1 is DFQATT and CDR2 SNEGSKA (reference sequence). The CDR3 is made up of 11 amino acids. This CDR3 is CSAREQFGYTF. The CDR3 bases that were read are TGCAGTGCTAGAGAACAGTTCGGC.

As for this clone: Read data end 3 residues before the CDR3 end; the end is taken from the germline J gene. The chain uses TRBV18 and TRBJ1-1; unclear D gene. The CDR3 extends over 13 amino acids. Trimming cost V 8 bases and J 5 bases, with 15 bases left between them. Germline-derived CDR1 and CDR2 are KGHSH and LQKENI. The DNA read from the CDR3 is TGTGCCAGCACAACGGCGGAGGAGACTGAA. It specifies CASTTAEETE. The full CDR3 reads CASTTAEETEAFF.

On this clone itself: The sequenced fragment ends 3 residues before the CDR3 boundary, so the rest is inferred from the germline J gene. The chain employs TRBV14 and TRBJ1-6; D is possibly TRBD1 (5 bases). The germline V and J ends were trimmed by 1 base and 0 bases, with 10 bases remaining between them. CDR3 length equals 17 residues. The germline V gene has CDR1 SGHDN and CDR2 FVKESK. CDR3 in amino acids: CASSQGGASSYNSPLHF. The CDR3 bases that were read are TGTGCCAGCAGCCAAGGGGGCGCCAGCTCCTATAATTCACCC.

The CDR3 here is CASSPPREAGLENEQFF. The sequenced part of the CDR3 DNA is TGTGCCAGCTCACCCCCTCGTGAAGCGGGGTTAGAAAATGAG. This chain links TRBV18 with TRBJ2-1, with 7 bases fitting TRBD2. The read is 3 residues too short to cover the CDR3 end, so that end is filled in from the germline J gene. CDR1 and CDR2 (germline): KGHSH, LQKENI. CDR3 length: 17 amino acids. The V and J ends lost 3 bases and 7 bases, in that order; junction bases with no gene match: 15.

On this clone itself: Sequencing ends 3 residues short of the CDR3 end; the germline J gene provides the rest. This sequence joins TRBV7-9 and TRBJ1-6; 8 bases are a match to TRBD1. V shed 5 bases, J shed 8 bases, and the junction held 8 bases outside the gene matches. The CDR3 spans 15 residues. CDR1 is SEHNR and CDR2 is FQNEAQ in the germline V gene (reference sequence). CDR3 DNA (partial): TGTGCCAGCAGCCTCACGGGACAGGAACATTCACCC. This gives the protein CASSLTGQEHSP. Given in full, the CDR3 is CASSLTGQEHSPLHF.

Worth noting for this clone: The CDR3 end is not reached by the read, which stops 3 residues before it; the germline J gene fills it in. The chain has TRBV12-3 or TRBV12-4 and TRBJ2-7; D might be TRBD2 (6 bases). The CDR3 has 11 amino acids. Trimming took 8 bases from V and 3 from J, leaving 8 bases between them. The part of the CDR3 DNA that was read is TGTGCCAGCTGGGGGGACTACGAG. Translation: CASWGDYE. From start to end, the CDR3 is CASWGDYEQYF.

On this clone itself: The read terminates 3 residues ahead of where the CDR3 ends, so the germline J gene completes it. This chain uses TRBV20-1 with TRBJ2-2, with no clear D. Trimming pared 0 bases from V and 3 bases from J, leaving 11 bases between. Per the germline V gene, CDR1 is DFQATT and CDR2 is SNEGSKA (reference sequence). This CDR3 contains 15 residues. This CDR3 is CSAREMGQDTGELFF. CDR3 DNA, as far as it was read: TGCAGTGCTAGAGAGATGGGCCAGGACACCGGGGAG.

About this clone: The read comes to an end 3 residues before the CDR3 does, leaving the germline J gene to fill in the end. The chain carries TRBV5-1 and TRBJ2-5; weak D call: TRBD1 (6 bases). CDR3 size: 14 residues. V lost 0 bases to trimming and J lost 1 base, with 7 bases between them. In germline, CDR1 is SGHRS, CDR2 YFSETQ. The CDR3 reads CASSLADSQETQYF. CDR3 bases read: TGCGCCAGCAGCTTGGCGGACAGCCAAGAGACC.

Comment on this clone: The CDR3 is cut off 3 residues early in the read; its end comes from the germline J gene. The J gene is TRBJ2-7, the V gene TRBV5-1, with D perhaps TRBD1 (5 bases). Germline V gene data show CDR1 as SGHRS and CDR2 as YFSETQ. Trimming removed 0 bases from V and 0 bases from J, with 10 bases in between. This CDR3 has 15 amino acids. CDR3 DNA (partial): TGCGCCAGCAGCTTGGGGCAGGGCCTCTCCTACGAG. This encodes CASSLGQGLSYE. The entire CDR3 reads CASSLGQGLSYEQYF.

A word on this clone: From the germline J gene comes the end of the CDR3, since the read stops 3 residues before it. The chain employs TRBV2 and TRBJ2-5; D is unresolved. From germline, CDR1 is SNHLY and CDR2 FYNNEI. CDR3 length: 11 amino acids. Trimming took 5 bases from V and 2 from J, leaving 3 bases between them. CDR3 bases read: TGTGCCAGCAGTCCACAAGAGACC. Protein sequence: CASSPQET. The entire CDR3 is CASSPQETQYF.

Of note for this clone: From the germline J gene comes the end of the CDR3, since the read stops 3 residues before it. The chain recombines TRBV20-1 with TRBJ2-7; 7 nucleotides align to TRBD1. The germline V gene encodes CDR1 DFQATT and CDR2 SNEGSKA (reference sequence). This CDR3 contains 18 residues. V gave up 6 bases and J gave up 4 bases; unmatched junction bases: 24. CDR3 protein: CSAPLEAGGKGEGYEQYF. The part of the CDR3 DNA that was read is TGCAGTGCGCCCCTAGAGGCAGGGGGAAAAGGGGAAGGATACGAG.

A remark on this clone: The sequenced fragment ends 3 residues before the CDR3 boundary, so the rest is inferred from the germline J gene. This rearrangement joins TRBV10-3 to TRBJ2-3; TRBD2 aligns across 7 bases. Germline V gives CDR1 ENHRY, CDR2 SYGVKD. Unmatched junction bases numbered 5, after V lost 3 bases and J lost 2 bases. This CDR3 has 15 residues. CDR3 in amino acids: CAISDSGELTDTQYF. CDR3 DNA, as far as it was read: TGTGCCATCAGTGACAGCGGGGAACTCACAGATACG.

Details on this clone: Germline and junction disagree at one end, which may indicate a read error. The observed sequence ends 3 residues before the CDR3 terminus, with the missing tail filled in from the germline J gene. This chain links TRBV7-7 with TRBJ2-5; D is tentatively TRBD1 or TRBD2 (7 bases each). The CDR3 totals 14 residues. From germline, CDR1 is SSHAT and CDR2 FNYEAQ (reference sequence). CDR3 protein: CASSPGDSGKTQYF. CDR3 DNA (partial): TGTGCTAGCAGCCCAGGGGACAGCGGGAAGACC.